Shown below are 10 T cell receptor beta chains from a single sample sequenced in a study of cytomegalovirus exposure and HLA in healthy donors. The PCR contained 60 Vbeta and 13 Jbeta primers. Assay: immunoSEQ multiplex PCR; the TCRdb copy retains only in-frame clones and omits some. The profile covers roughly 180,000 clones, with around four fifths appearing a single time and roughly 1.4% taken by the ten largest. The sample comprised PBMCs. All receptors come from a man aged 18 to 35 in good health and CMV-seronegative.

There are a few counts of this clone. The CDR3 loop reads CASRKLSGTGGSGANVLTF. In DNA, the CDR3 is TGTGCCAGCAGAAAACTCTCCGGGACAGGGGGGAGTGGGGCCAACGTCCTGACTTTC. J is TRBJ2-6 and V is TRBV13; 11 nucleotides match TRBD1. J gave up 3 bases and V 6 bases, and 13 bases lay outside the gene matches. Per the germline V gene, CDR1 is PRHDT and CDR2 is FYEKMQ (reference sequence). This CDR3 is 19 amino acids long.

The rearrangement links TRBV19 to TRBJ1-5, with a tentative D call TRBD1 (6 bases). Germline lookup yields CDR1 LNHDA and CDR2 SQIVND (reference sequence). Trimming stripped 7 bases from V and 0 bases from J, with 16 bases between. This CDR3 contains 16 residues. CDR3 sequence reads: CASIDQPGVSNQPQHF. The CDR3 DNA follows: TGTGCCAGTATTGACCAACCAGGGGTTAGCAATCAGCCCCAGCATTTT. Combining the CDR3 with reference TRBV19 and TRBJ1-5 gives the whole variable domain DGGITQSPKYLFRKEGQNVTLSCEQNLNHDAMYWYRQDPGQGLRLIYYSQIVNDFQKGDIAEGYSVSREKKESFPLTVTSAQKNPTAFYLCASIDQPGVSNQPQHFGDGTRLSIL.

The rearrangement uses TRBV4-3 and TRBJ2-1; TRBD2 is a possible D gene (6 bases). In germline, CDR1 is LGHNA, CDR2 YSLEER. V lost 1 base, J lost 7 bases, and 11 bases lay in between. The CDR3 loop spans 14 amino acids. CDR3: CASSQVIGGNEQFF. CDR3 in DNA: TGCGCCAGCAGCCAAGTGATAGGAGGGAATGAGCAGTTCTTC.

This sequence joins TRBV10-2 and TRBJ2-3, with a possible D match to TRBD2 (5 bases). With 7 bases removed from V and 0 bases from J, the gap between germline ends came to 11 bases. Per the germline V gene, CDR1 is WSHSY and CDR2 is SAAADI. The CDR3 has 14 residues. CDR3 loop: CASISQRSTDTQYF. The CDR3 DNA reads TGCGCCAGCATTTCACAGCGGAGCACAGATACGCAGTATTTT.

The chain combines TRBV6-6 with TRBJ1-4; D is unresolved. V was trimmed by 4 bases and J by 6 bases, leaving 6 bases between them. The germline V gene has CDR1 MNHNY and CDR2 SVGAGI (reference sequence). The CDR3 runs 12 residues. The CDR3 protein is CASSFADEKLFF. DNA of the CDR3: TGTGCCAGCAGTTTTGCAGATGAAAAACTGTTTTTT.

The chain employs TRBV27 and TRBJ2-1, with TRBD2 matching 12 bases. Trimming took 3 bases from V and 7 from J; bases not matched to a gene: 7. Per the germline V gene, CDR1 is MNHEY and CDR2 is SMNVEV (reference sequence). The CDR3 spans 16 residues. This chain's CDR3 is CASSFPTSGSVNEQFF. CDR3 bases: TGTGCCAGCAGTTTCCCGACTAGCGGGAGTGTGAATGAGCAGTTCTTC.

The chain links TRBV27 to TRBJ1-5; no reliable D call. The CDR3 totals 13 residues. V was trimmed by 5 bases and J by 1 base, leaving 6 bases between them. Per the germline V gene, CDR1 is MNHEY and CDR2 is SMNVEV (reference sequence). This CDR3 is CASSRGSNQPQHF. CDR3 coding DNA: TGTGCCAGCAGTCGAGGGAGCAATCAGCCCCAGCATTTT.

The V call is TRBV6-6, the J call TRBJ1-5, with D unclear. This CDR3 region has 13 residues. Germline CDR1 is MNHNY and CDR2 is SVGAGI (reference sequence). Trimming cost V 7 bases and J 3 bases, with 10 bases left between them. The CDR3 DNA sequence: TGTGCCAGCACCCTTACAGACAATCAGCCCCAGCATTTT. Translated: CASTLTDNQPQHF.

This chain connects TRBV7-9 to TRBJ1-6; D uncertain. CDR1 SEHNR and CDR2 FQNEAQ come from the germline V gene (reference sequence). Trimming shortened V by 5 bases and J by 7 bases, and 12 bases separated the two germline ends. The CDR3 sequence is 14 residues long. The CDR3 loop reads CASSPGETNSPLHF. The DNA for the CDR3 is TGTGCCAGCAGCCCCGGGGAAACAAATTCACCCCTCCACTTT.

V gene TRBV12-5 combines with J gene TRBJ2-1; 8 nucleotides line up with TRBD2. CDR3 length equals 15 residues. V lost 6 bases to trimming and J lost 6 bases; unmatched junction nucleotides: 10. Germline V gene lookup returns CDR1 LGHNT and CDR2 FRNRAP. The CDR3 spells CASGGPGLVANEQFF. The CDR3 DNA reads TGTGCTAGTGGGGGGCCGGGACTAGTAGCCAATGAGCAGTTCTTC.